These 17 T cell receptor beta chains originate from one sample sequenced in a study of prognosis after radiotherapy for stage I lung cancer. Researchers used two-round multiplex PCR to amplify TCR beta CDR3 starting from genomic DNA. Primers specific to each TRBV and TRBJ gene were used in first-round PCR. One entry per CDR3 protein, called by TCRdb with MiXCR from the multiplex PCR reads. The repertoire has 13,000 to 15,000 distinct CDR3 sequences, 55% to 65% of them found once; the top ten carry 20% to 30%. The sequences come from PBMCs, collected before or after stereotactic body radiation therapy (not recorded which). Every receptor here comes from a donor older than 45 with non-small cell lung cancer.

This clonotype was seen at least ten times. This may arise from a read error, as a much more abundant clone is one base away. The chain combines TRBV5-1 with TRBJ1-1; the match to TRBD1 covers 7 bases. The CDR3 length is 15 residues. From germline, CDR1 is SGHRS and CDR2 YFSETQ. The CDR3 reads CASGLVGTVNTEAFF. The CDR3 DNA reads as TGCGCCAGCGGCTTGGTCGGGACAGTGAACACTGAAGCTTTCTTT.

This clonotype occurred many times. The V and J genes are TRBV9 and TRBJ2-1; no definite D call. V was trimmed by 3 bases and J by 6 bases, leaving 10 bases between them. Germline loops: CDR1 SGDLS, CDR2 YYNGEE. The CDR3 covers 13 residues. For the CDR3, the DNA is TGTGCCAGCAGCGCCTTGGGTCTCAATGAGCAGTTCTTC. Amino acids: CASSALGLNEQFF.

This clonotype was counted at least ten times. This chain connects TRBV10-3 to TRBJ1-3; TRBD1 matches 7 bases. Germline loops: CDR1 ENHRY, CDR2 SYGVKD. This CDR3 is built from 16 residues. V was clipped by 5 bases and J by 0 bases; unmatched bases: 7. The CDR3 DNA reads TGTGCCATCAGTCCTCCCGACAGGGCCTCTGGAAACACCATATATTTT. Protein product: CAISPPDRASGNTIYF.

The V call is TRBV12-5, the J call TRBJ2-2; TRBD1 matches 8 bases. Germline-derived CDR1 and CDR2 are LGHNT and FRNRAP. The CDR3 consists of 17 residues. J gave up 1 base and V 6 bases, and 10 bases lay outside the gene matches. The DNA of the CDR3 is TGTGCTAGTGGAACCCCTAGACAGGGGTTGAACACCGGGGAGCTGTTTTTT. Residues: CASGTPRQGLNTGELFF.

The chain uses TRBV5-1 and TRBJ2-7; TRBD2 aligns across 7 bases. The germline gives CDR1 SGHRS, CDR2 YFSETQ. The CDR3 runs to 15 residues. The V and J ends lost 0 bases and 5 bases, in that order; junction bases with no gene match: 8. The CDR3 loop is CASSLEGRGVDEQYF. The CDR3 DNA reads TGCGCCAGCAGCTTGGAAGGGAGGGGTGTCGACGAGCAGTACTTC.

This clonotype is medium-sized by share. V gene TRBV11-3 combines with J gene TRBJ2-2; 10 nucleotides line up with TRBD1. V gave up 4 bases and J gave up 4 bases; unmatched junction bases: 6. This CDR3 is built from 16 residues. Germline V lookup: CDR1 SGHNT, CDR2 YENEEA. The CDR3 loop is CASSSWDRGTTGELFF. The CDR3 nucleotides are TGTGCCAGCAGCTCGTGGGACAGGGGTACCACCGGGGAGCTGTTTTTT.

This clonotype was seen at least ten times. This chain links TRBV29-1 with TRBJ2-1, with D hard to call. CDR1 SQVTM and CDR2 ANQGSEA come from the germline V gene. The CDR3 consists of 12 residues. The ends were cut back, 4 bases at V and 8 bases at J, with 12 bases in the middle. The CDR3 DNA sequence: TGCAGCGTTGTATTGTTTCTCTATGAGCAGTTCTTC. Its protein product is CSVVLFLYEQFF.

Regarding this clonotype: A far larger clone is one nucleotide away, so this likely arose from a read error. The chain is built from TRBV20-1 and TRBJ2-5; 8 bases are a match to TRBD2. TRBJ2-1 matches the DNA end more closely, so the J call is doubtful. The germline V gene has CDR1 DFQATT and CDR2 SNEGSKA (reference sequence). The CDR3 is 14 residues long. The CDR3 nucleotides read TGCAGTGCTAGAGATCAGACTAGCGTGAGGGGGCAGTTCTTC. Encoded protein: CSARDQTSVRGQFF.

The rearrangement uses TRBV2 and TRBJ2-3; D call uncertain. The CDR3 has 14 amino acids. The V and J ends lost 8 bases and 2 bases respectively, with 14 bases between them. CDR1 is SNHLY, CDR2 FYNNEI, per germline. CDR3 in DNA: TGTGCCAGCGAGTTGGGTGTCACCACAGATACGCAGTATTTT. This gives the protein CASELGVTTDTQYF.

Comments on this clonotype: The likely explanation is a read error, given a far larger clone one base away. The chain employs TRBV24-1 and TRBJ2-5; D is uncertain. The end of the DNA is better explained by TRBJ2-1, so the J call may be wrong. The V gene's germline CDR1 is KGHDR and CDR2 SFDVKD. This CDR3 region has 12 residues. DNA for the CDR3: TGTGCCACCAGCCAGTCGGTCAATGAGCAGTTCTTC. Amino acids: CATSQSVNEQFF.

This chain connects TRBV11-3 to TRBJ2-7; D unclear. The length of the CDR3 is 15 residues. Germline V gene sequence: CDR1 SGHNT, CDR2 YENEEA. The ends were cut back, 4 bases at V and 0 bases at J, with 13 bases in the middle. The CDR3 is CASSSDWRSSYEQYF. DNA of the CDR3: TGTGCCAGCAGCTCAGACTGGCGGAGCTCCTACGAGCAGTACTTC.

A single count supports this clonotype. A read error may account for a junction end that differs from germline. The chain links TRBV27 to TRBJ2-1; 9 positions agree with TRBD1. Germline loops: CDR1 MNHEY, CDR2 SMNVEV (reference sequence). CDR3 length equals 14 residues. CDR3 sequence reads: CASSYRGRGNEHFF. Written as DNA, the CDR3 is TGTGCCAGCAGCTACAGGGGGCGCGGTAATGAGCATTTCTTC.

This clonotype was seen many times. This rearrangement joins TRBV7-9 to TRBJ1-1; D is undetermined. Deletions cut 6 bases from V and 0 bases from J, with 11 bases between. The CDR3 spans 14 residues. The germline V gene has CDR1 SEHNR and CDR2 FQNEAQ (reference sequence). The CDR3 here is CASSPPSMNTEAFF. CDR3 coding DNA: TGTGCCAGCAGTCCGCCGAGCATGAACACTGAAGCTTTCTTT.

In its sample, this clonotype is medium-sized. The chain couples TRBV6-4 to TRBJ2-2; D gene unclear. Germline assignment: CDR1 MRHNA and CDR2 SNTAGT. Trimming stripped 5 bases from V and 1 base from J, with 11 bases between. The CDR3 is made up of 15 amino acids. CDR3 bases: TGTGCCAGCAGTAGTTTCGGGCGGAACACCGGGGAGCTGTTTTTT. Translation gives CASSSFGRNTGELFF.

This clonotype is medium-sized. The V gene is TRBV11-3, the J gene TRBJ2-1; TRBD1 might be the D (6 bases). In germline, CDR1 is SGHNT, CDR2 YENEEA. The CDR3 extends over 15 amino acids. Deletions cut 3 bases from V and 7 bases from J, with 16 bases between. This CDR3 reads CASSFGGRVRNEQFF. The CDR3 DNA sequence: TGTGCCAGCAGCTTTGGGGGCCGAGTGCGAAATGAGCAGTTCTTC.

To note about this clonotype: A far bigger clonotype differs at one base, so this is likely a read error. As DNA, the CDR3 is TGTGCCAGCGGCAGACAGGGGGGCTACTACGAGCAGTACTTC. Translating gives CASGRQGGYYEQYF. This chain uses TRBV6-8 with TRBJ2-7; 9 nucleotides line up with TRBD1. The V and J ends lost 8 bases and 3 bases, in that order; junction bases with no gene match: 8. The CDR3 contains 14 residues. Germline V gene sequence: CDR1 MNHGY, CDR2 SAAAGT.

About this clonotype itself: A far larger clone is a single base away, which makes a read error likely. The genes are TRBV7-2 and TRBJ2-7; D may be TRBD1 (5 bases). V lost 7 bases, J lost 3 bases, and 13 bases lay in between. Germline V gene data show CDR1 as SGHTA and CDR2 as FQGNSA. The CDR3 has 13 residues. The DNA for the CDR3 is TGTGCCAGCACCAAGCAAGGGGTCTACGAGCAGTACTTC. It specifies CASTKQGVYEQYF.